These 8 T cell receptor beta chains were sequenced from one sample in a study of beta chain features in type 1 diabetes. Isolated RNA was reverse transcribed in full, so expressed TCRB transcripts were sequenced. Sequencing was performed with immunoSEQ multiplex PCR; in TCRdb, only in-frame clones are kept and a portion is missing. The data show about 330,000 clones, with roughly 11% seen just once and under 0.02% held by the top ten. Material: naive CD4+ T cells from blood. These receptors came from a woman aged 25 to 39 in good health.

This chain joins TRBV6-5 and TRBJ1-4; 10 nucleotides align to TRBD1. With V trimmed by 6 bases and J by 7 bases, 5 bases remained unmatched. This CDR3 has 14 residues. Germline values: CDR1 MNHEY, CDR2 SVGAGI. CDR3 bases: TGTGCCAGCAGGCCCCGGGACAGGGGTGAAAAACTGTTTTTT. Amino acid sequence: CASRPRDRGEKLFF.

CDR3 sequence (DNA): TGTGCCAGCAGCGTCCTCGGGTGGAACACTGAAGCTTTCTTT. Encoded protein: CASSVLGWNTEAFF. The rearrangement joins TRBV7-9 to TRBJ1-1; no clear D gene. Per the germline V gene, CDR1 is SEHNR and CDR2 is FQNEAQ (reference sequence). CDR3 length: 14 amino acids. V shed 5 bases and J shed 1 base, with 11 bases lying between them.

The chain employs TRBV7-3 and TRBJ1-2; the D is unclear. The V and J ends lost 5 bases and 8 bases respectively, with 15 bases between them. CDR1 and CDR2 (germline): SGHTA, FQGTGA. There are 13 residues in the CDR3. The chain's CDR3 is CASSPQPTGGYTF. DNA of the CDR3: TGTGCCAGCAGCCCTCAGCCTACGGGGGGCTACACCTTC.

This clone was observed a handful of times. This chain joins TRBV27 and TRBJ2-7; a possible D gene is TRBD2 (6 bases). CDR1 and CDR2 from the germline V gene are MNHEY and SMNVEV (reference sequence). CDR3 length: 14 amino acids. V gave up 7 bases and J gave up 7 bases, with 20 bases separating them. CDR3 sequence reads: CASKEVAVWEEQYF. Here the CDR3 DNA reads TGTGCCAGCAAGGAGGTAGCGGTGTGGGAAGAGCAGTACTTC.

The sample holds a few counts of this clone. The CDR3 sequence: CASSPTSGRSYNEQFF. Here the CDR3 DNA reads TGTGCCAGCAGTCCGACTAGCGGGAGGTCCTACAATGAGCAGTTCTTC. The chain recombines TRBV28 with TRBJ2-1, with 13 positions matching TRBD2. Germline values: CDR1 MDHEN, CDR2 SYDVKM. The CDR3 has 16 residues. V shed 5 bases, J shed 1 base, and the junction held 2 bases outside the gene matches.

This clone was counted only a few times. V and J are TRBV27 and TRBJ1-1, with 8 nucleotides matching TRBD1. CDR1 and CDR2 from the germline V gene are MNHEY and SMNVEV (reference sequence). CDR3 length: 17 amino acids. V lost 4 bases and J lost 1; bases outside the gene matches: 11. CDR3 in DNA: TGTGCCAGCAGTTCAATTGAGGGCAGGGGGCGGAACACTGAAGCTTTCTTT. It specifies CASSSIEGRGRNTEAFF.

The rearrangement joins TRBV28 to TRBJ1-1; D is unresolved. V gave up 9 bases and J gave up 5 bases, with 13 bases separating them. CDR1 and CDR2 from the germline V gene are MDHEN and SYDVKM. This CDR3 contains 12 residues. CDR3: CASVLRGTEAFF. The CDR3, as DNA: TGTGCCAGTGTACTCCGCGGTACTGAAGCTTTCTTT.

This clone turned up a few times. The V call is TRBV19, the J call TRBJ2-2, with D possibly TRBD2 on 6 matching bases. Trimming removed 3 bases from V and 1 base from J, with 9 bases in between. The CDR3 covers 15 residues. Germline loops: CDR1 LNHDA, CDR2 SQIVND (reference sequence). CDR3 nucleotides: TGTGCCAGTAGTATTGGGACTTTGAACACCGGGGAGCTGTTTTTT. This codes for CASSIGTLNTGELFF. Based on the CDR3 plus reference TRBV19 and TRBJ2-2, the full variable domain is DGGITQSPKYLFRKEGQNVTLSCEQNLNHDAMYWYRQDPGQGLRLIYYSQIVNDFQKGDIAEGYSVSREKKESFPLTVTSAQKNPTAFYLCASSIGTLNTGELFFGEGSRLTVL.